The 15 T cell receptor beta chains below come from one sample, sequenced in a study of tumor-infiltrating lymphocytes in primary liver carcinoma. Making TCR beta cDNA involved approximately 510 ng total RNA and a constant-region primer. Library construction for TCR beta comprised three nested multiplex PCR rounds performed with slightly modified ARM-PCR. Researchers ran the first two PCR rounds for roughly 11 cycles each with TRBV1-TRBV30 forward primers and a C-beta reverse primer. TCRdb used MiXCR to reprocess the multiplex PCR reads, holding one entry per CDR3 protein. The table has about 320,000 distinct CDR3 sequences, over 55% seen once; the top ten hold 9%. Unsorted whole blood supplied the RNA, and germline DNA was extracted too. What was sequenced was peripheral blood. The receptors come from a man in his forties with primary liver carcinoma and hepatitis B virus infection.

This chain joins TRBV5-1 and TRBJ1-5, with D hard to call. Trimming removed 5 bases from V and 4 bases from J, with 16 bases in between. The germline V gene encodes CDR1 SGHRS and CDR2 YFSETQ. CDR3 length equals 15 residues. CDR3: CASSLSSGGNQPQHF. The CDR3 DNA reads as TGCGCCAGCAGTTTGTCTTCGGGTGGGAATCAGCCCCAGCATTTT.

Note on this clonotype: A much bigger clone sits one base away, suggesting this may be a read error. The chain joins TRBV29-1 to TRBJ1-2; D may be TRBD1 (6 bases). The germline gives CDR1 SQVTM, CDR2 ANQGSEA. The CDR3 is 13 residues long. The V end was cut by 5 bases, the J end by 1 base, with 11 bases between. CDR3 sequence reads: CSVRDTSNYGYTF. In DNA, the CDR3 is TGCAGCGTTAGGGACACCAGTAACTATGGCTACACCTTC.

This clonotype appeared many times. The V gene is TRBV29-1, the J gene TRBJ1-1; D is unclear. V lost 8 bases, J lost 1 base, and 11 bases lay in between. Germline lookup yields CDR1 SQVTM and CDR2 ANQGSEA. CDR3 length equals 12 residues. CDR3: CSTTPANTEAFF. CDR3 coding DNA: TGCAGCACTACACCCGCGAACACTGAAGCTTTCTTT.

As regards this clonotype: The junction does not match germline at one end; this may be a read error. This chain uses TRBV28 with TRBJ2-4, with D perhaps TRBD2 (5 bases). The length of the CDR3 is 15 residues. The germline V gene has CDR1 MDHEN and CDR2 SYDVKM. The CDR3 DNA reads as TGTGCCACCACCGAACCCCGGGGAGCCGAAAACATTCAGTACTTC. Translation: CATTEPRGAENIQYF.

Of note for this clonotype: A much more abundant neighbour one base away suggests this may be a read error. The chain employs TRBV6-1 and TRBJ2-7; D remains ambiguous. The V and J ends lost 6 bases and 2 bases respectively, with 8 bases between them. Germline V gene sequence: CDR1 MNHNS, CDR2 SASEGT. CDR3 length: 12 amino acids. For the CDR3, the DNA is TGTGCCAGCAGAAGCGACGCCTACGAGCAGTACTTC. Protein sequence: CASRSDAYEQYF.

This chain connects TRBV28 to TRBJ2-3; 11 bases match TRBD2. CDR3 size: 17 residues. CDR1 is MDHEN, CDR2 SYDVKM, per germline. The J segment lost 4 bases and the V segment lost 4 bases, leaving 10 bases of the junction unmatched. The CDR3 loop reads CASSSPPGSGRADTQYF. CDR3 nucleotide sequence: TGTGCCAGCAGTTCGCCACCTGGTAGCGGGAGGGCAGATACGCAGTATTTT.

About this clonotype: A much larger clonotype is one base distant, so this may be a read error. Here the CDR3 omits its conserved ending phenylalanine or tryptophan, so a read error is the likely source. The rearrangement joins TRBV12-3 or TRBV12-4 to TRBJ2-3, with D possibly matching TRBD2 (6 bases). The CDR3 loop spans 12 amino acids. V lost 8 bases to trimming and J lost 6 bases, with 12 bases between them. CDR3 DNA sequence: TGTGCCAGCTGGAGGGTCGGCGATACGCAGTATTCT. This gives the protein CASWRVGDTQYS.

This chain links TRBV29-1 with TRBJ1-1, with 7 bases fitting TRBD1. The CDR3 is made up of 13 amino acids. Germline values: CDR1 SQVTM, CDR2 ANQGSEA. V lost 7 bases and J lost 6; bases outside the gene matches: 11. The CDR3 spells CSATSTGNAEAFF. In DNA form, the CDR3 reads TGCAGCGCTACATCGACAGGGAATGCTGAAGCTTTCTTT. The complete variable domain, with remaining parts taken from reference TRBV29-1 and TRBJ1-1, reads SAVISQKPSRDICQRGTSLTIQCQVDSQVTMMFWYRQQPGQSLTLIATANQGSEATYESGFVIDKFPISRPNLTFSTLTVSNMSPEDSSIYLCSATSTGNAEAFFGQGTRLTVV.

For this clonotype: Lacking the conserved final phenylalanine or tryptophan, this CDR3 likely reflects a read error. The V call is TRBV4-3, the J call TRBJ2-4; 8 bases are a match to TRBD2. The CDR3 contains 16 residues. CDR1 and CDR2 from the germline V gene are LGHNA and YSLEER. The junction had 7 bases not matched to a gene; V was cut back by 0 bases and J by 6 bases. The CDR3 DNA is TGCGCCAGCAGCCAAGATACTAGCGGAGCCCCAAACATTCAGTACCTC. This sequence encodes CASSQDTSGAPNIQYL.

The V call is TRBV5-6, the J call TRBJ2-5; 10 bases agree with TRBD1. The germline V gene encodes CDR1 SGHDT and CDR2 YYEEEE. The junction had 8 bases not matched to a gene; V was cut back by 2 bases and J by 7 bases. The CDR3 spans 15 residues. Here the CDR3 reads CASSFGQGGKGTQYF. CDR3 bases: TGTGCCAGCAGCTTTGGACAGGGGGGGAAGGGGACCCAGTACTTC.

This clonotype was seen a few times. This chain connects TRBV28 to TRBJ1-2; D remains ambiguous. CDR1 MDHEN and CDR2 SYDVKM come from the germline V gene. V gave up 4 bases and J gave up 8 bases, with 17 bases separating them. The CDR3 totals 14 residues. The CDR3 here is CASSWLKGSRGYTF. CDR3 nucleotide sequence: TGTGCCAGCAGTTGGTTGAAGGGAAGTCGGGGCTACACCTTC.

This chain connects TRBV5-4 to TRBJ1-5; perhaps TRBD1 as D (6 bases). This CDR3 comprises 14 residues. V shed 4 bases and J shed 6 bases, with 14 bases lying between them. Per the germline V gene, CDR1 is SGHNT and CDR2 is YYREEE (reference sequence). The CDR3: CASSVQGPGQPQHF. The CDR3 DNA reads TGTGCCAGCAGCGTACAGGGTCCGGGTCAGCCCCAGCATTTT.

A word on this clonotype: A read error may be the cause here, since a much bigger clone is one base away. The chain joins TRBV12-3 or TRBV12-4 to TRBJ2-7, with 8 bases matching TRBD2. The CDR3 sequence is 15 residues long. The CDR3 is CASTLGAGVSYEQYF. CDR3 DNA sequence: TGTGCCAGCACTTTAGGAGCGGGAGTCTCCTACGAGCAGTACTTC.

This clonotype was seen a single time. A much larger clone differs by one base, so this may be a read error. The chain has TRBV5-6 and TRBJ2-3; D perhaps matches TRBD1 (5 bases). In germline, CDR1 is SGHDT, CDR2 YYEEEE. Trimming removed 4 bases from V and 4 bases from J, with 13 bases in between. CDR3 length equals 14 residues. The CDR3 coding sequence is TGTGCCAGCAGCCGAATCGTGGGGCCAGATACGCAGTATTTT. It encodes CASSRIVGPDTQYF.

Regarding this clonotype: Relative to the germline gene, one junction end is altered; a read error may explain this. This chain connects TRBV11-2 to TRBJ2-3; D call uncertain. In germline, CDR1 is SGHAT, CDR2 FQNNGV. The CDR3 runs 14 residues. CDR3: CACSLAGFADTQCF. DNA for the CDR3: TGTGCCTGCAGCTTAGCTGGGTTCGCAGATACGCAGTGTTTT.